This T cell receptor beta chain was documented in a study of cytomegalovirus exposure and HLA in healthy donors (dated by TCRdb to the late 2010s). Turning to the overall study: According to an earlier analysis of around 600 of the donors, 200 million or so T cells yielded roughly 110 million unique TCR beta sequences and 250 to 350 Gb of sequence data. Rather than drawing on any new phenotypic data, the later analysis identified candidate immune exposures from TCR beta sequences and the way those sequences occurred across donors. A later genetic analysis used genome-wide SNP genotypes for about 60% of the roughly 670 donors, treating that subset as a discovery cohort. Alongside the repertoire data, information on donor age, sex, ethnicity and CMV serostatus was compiled. About 5 DR-DQ haplotypes were handled as single units for association and clustering, since linkage in the cohort was strong. An early release covering 550 to 700 HLA-typed donors comprised about 320 gigabases of sequencing data and tens of millions of unique TCR sequences. The number of donors typed differed by locus, with roughly 629-640 for A, B, C, DRB1 and DQB1, 522 for DQA1, about 610 for DPA1, and approximately 470 for DPB1. The study was designed to test whether signatures of past pathogen exposure could be identified by cataloging public T cell receptors. An earlier analysis of around 640 of the donors used high-throughput TCR beta sequencing to judge whether each TCR beta V gene segment behaved as functional or pseudogenic. Besides the first cohort of approximately 710 subjects, a separate validation cohort made up of 120 different subjects was used. A later analysis re-examined previously published TCR beta repertoires from just over 650 donors and added high-resolution HLA genotyping to investigate patterns of TCR occurrence. All discovery cohort repertoires had been generated on a single sequencing platform. On average, about 200,000 unique TCR beta nucleotide sequences were sequenced per donor among a few hundred genotyped donors of the cohort, with 15% to 20% of those sequences being non-productive. Of the 398 genotyped donors, less than 90% were placed in the genetic ancestry cluster associated with self-reported Caucasian donors. To predict cytomegalovirus infection status, the study combined high-throughput TCR immunosequencing, statistical association of individual TCRs with disease status, and machine learning. The study used immunosequencing to profile the T cell repertoires of more than 650 subjects and linked those repertoires to cytomegalovirus serostatus. HLA typing included class I and class II loci at four-digit resolution. Study-wide findings and limitations: Broadly in line with IMGT annotations, most TCR beta V segments showed up in productive rearrangements about 90% or about 30% of the time in an earlier analysis of approximately 640 of the donors. The 87-base-pair reads could not distinguish some IMGT-functional V segments, including TRBV6-2 and TRBV6-3, so those segments were excluded. Linkage disequilibrium might explain the correlated functional status among segregating V segments, but an unknown experimental factor could not be ruled out. The sequencing pipeline was judged likely to have produced a cluster of highly shared sequence variants as a technical artifact. It was suggested by the authors that the approach could potentially be generalized to other disease states and immunological phenotypes. The presence/absence analyses assumed that sequencing depth was roughly uniform across donors, and that assumption may not be true. The cohort was sequenced for TCR beta chains only, and without alpha or paired-chain data the features that could be detected were limited. A later analysis reported that several top co-occurrence clusters appeared linked to parvovirus B19, influenza, CMV and Epstein-Barr virus. When HLA alleles, especially DR and DQ, strongly co-occurred, TCR associations were difficult to assign to individual alleles. A later genetic analysis reported fewer N-insertions in productive TCRs among donors in an Asian-associated ancestry cluster than the roughly 700-donor mean. A total of roughly 160 TCR beta chains were listed by the study as associated with cytomegalovirus. A later analysis associated 16,951 TCR beta sequences with specific HLA alleles at a false discovery rate of 0.05. While some public TCRs were present in many individuals, most TCR sequences turned up only very rarely across donors. For the cohort, immune exposure information was limited to CMV serostatus. A further reported finding was that TCR beta sequences accurately predicted the HLA-A and HLA-B alleles for most subjects in the first cohort. About 17 rarely observed V segments, including chromosome 9 orphons, were excluded from the earlier analysis of a few hundred of the donors because counts were too low. In a later analysis, HLA-associated TCR beta chains were found to be more clonally expanded and to have lower generation probabilities than equally common non-associated chains. According to a later analysis, most CMV-associated TCR beta chains appeared to be HLA-restricted, and the HLA associations seemed to be driven largely by CMV exposure. An association between a missense DCLRE1C variant and V-gene and J-gene trimming of TCR beta chains was found in a later genetic analysis and replicated in an independent cohort. A later analysis found that TCR association rates varied across HLA loci, with DRB1 alleles showing the most associated TCRs and HLA-C alleles the fewest. A few of the identified cytomegalovirus-associated TCR beta chains were confirmed in vitro to be specific for cytomegalovirus antigens. Cytomegalovirus status was reported to be diagnosed by the classifier with high specificity and sensitivity in both the original and validation cohorts. Because some donors lacked HLA typing at each locus, the association tests relied only on the typed subset.

Library preparation employed the immunoSEQ multiplex PCR assay. The multiplex PCR relied on a mix of 60 forward primers for TCR Vbeta segments and 13 reverse primers for TCR Jbeta segments. The CDR3 region of rearranged TCR beta genes was amplified from genomic DNA by a multiplex PCR assay. The amplified TCR beta libraries were sequenced on the Illumina HiSeq System as 87-base-pair reads. Per the original workflow: A later analysis counted 75 million to 100 million unique TCR beta chains across the approximately 700 repertoires, and roughly 9.9 million of these chains were shared by at least two donors. Raw reads were error-corrected and collapsed into unique sequences by a nearest-neighbor algorithm in which closely related sequences were merged to remove PCR and sequencing errors. CDR3 sequences were aligned to IMGT reference sequences to assign V, D and J gene segments. For a sequence to be retained, a match of at least six nucleotides to both a V gene segment and a J gene segment was required. A rearrangement was called productive if the CDR3 had no stop codons and remained in frame with V and J, and every other rearrangement was called non-productive. Following IMGT convention, CDR3 was defined as the stretch from the second conserved V-encoded cysteine to the conserved J-encoded phenylalanine. Sequences without an unambiguous match to a single V gene segment were excluded from the earlier analysis of approximately 560 of the donors. In an earlier analysis of several hundred of the donors, V segments were called functional above 56.7% productive rearrangements and were called segregating when the between-donor standard deviation exceeded 5%. To diagnose cytomegalovirus status from the catalog of TCR beta chain sequences, a statistical classification framework was built. V and J gene assignment, in a later analysis, came from comparing TCR nucleotide sequences with IMGT/GENE-DB human TR gene sequences. In a later analysis, CDR3 sequences and most-parsimonious VDJ recombination scenarios were assigned using the TCRdist pipeline. In a later analysis, each TCR beta chain was defined by its CDR3 amino acid sequence together with its V-gene family, and reads lacking a unique V-gene family were excluded. In a later analysis, approximately 590 highly shared, low-generation-probability nucleotide sequences were removed to address suspected cross-contamination and a sequencing artifact. In a later analysis, a clonal expansion index was calculated for each public chain from normalized within-repertoire ranks of inferred template counts. In a later analysis, generation probabilities were computed with a VDJ recombination model fitted to out-of-frame rearrangements, and the resulting probabilities were checked against IGoR. In a later analysis, TCR-TCR, TCR-HLA and TCR-CMV co-occurrence was scored with hypergeometric tests, and a repertoire-size bias correction was applied to TCR pairs. In a later analysis, false discovery rates were estimated by permuting HLA or CMV assignments 20 times. A later analysis grouped co-occurring TCRs with DBSCAN, adding TCRdist sequence similarity when clustering within HLA-allele-positive subsets. Co-occurrence clustering excluded repertoires with fewer than 30,000 or more than 120,000 public chains, plus five with anomalous nucleotide sharing. The clones in this table, taken by TCRdb from immuneACCESS, are in-frame only. Not every clone is retained; where verified, under half of the shortfall comes from an unresolved V gene, and the cause of the rest is unknown. That table is the source of V, J and clone size, and D and trimming were worked out from the DNA. The sample includes about 82,000 clones, with under 80% observed a single time. In total, the top ten clones hold around an eighth of the sample.

This clone came up a few times. Its antigen is currently not known. The input lacks base qualities; no much larger clone sits a single base away. The cohort comprised more than 550 healthy bone marrow donors. At the time of sampling, all cohort members were nominally healthy, though unrecorded immune exposures were likely present. CMV serostatus was recorded as positive for around 300 and negative for about 50% of the roughly 670 cohort members, whereas no CMV serostatus was recorded for the donor in question. Each donor provided a peripheral blood sample, and peripheral blood mononuclear cells were used for TCR beta sequencing. The Qiagen DNeasy Blood Extraction Kit was used to extract genomic DNA from the blood cell samples. Reading the germline V gene gives CDR1 SQVTM and CDR2 ANQGSEA. Inclusive of the bounding cysteine and phenylalanine, the CDR3 is 13 residues long. The retained sequence is limited to the CDR3, 39 bases, with the frame set at the first base. V loses 5 bases, J loses 3 bases, and the germline ends lie 14 bases apart.

The clonotype was recovered from a human donor in good health. Material: PBMCs. The rearrangement joined TRBV29-1 to TRBJ2-7; the best D guess is TRBD1, with 6 bases matching. The CDR3 in this case is CSVRTGISYEQYF. At the DNA level, the sequence is TGCAGCGTTCGTACAGGGATCAGCTACGAGCAGTACTTC.